The T cell receptor beta chain described here comes from a study of tumor and adjacent non-tumor tissue in lung cancer. There are many counts of this clonotype. A modified ARM-PCR protocol with three rounds of nested PCR amplified TCRbeta. TCRdb reanalysed the multiplex PCR reads using MiXCR and keeps one entry per CDR3 protein. This table holds more than 95,000 distinct CDR3 sequences, 66% found once. This CDR3 has 13 residues. J gave up 7 bases and V 5 bases, and 6 bases lay outside the gene matches. Germline loops: CDR1 DFQATT, CDR2 SNEGSKA (reference sequence). The template was RNA from unsorted bulk tissue.

The clonotype was recovered from a man aged 30 to 45 with non-small cell lung cancer. This chain links TRBV20-1 with TRBJ2-3; the match to TRBD2 covers 10 bases. The sequenced sample consisted of lung tumor tissue. CDR3 in amino acids: CSAPSGGSNTQYF. The CDR3 DNA reads as TGCAGTGCTCCTAGCGGGGGCTCTAATACGCAGTATTTT.